One T cell receptor beta chain is described in this entry. TCRdb keeps only in-frame clones here, not all; method: immunoSEQ multiplex PCR. In the table there are roughly 200,000 clones, around three quarters of which are singletons. The germline gives CDR1 LGHDT, CDR2 YNNKEL (reference sequence). V was shortened by 3 bases and J by 6 bases, with 12 bases between the two germline ends. CDR3 length: 14 amino acids. These data are taken from a study of blood T cell repertoires in COVID-19. Turning to the study itself: The United States, Italy and Spain were the sources of the acute and convalescent COVID-19 samples. PBMCs, B-cell-depleted T cells, or T cells provided the cDNA or gDNA that made up the material.

The clonotype originates from a man in his 70s with active or convalescent COVID-19. Sequences were obtained from peripheral blood. This chain connects TRBV3-1 (or the pseudogene TRBV3-2) to TRBJ2-4; the D is unclear. The CDR3 sequence: CASSQVVSGNIQYF. The CDR3, as DNA: TGTGCCAGCAGCCAGGTTGTGTCAGGAAACATTCAGTACTTC.